The 20 T cell receptor beta chains below come from one sample, sequenced in a study of T cell changes during pregnancy in multiple sclerosis (dated 2019 in TCRdb). Library generation was performed with the immunoSEQ multiplex PCR assay. TCRdb holds this immuneACCESS table with in-frame rearrangements only. Some clones are missing; in checked studies, unresolved V genes explain under half, and the rest has no known cause. This sample lists roughly 110,000 clones; 85% to 95% were detected once. 1.6% of the sample is held by the ten biggest clonotypes. The sample in question was peripheral blood, obtained after pregnancy. The receptors here all came from a female donor with multiple sclerosis, enrolled in a pregnancy study.

The chain uses TRBV28 and TRBJ2-5, with 8 bases identical to TRBD2. V lost 8 bases to trimming and J lost 5 bases; unmatched junction nucleotides: 10. The CDR3 loop spans 14 amino acids. The germline V gene encodes CDR1 MDHEN and CDR2 SYDVKM. For the CDR3, the DNA is TGTGCCAGCCGACCGGGAGGGGGAAGGGAGACCCAGTACTTC. This sequence encodes CASRPGGGRETQYF.

The chain is built from TRBV28 and TRBJ1-5; TRBD1 is a possible D gene (6 bases). Deletions cut 4 bases from V and 6 bases from J, with 16 bases between. This CDR3 contains 15 residues. The germline CDR1 and CDR2 sequences are MDHEN and SYDVKM. The CDR3 spells CASSSMGGHGQPQHF. The CDR3 DNA is TGTGCCAGCAGTTCGATGGGGGGGCACGGTCAGCCCCAGCATTTT.

The rearrangement joins TRBV5-6 to TRBJ2-1; 7 bases match TRBD2. This CDR3 comprises 15 residues. The V gene end was trimmed by 3 bases and the J gene end by 4 bases; junction bases not matched to a gene: 7. Germline V gives CDR1 SGHDT, CDR2 YYEEEE. CDR3 protein: CASSYRLAVYNEQFF. In nucleotides, the CDR3 is TGTGCCAGCAGCTACCGGCTAGCGGTTTACAATGAGCAGTTCTTC.

The chain employs TRBV5-4 and TRBJ2-1; TRBD2 matches 8 bases. V shed 3 bases and J 9 bases; nucleotides not matched to a gene: 5. The CDR3 runs 13 residues. Germline V gene data show CDR1 as SGHNT and CDR2 as YYREEE (reference sequence). The CDR3 DNA sequence: TGTGCCAGCAGCTCGACTAGCGCAGGTGAGCAGTTCTTC. This sequence encodes CASSSTSAGEQFF.

The chain joins TRBV5-1 to TRBJ1-4; a weak D match, TRBD1 (5 bases). Per germline, CDR1 SGHRS and CDR2 YFSETQ. This CDR3 is 15 amino acids long. Trimming took off 4 bases at V and 6 bases at J, with 16 bases between the two ends. The CDR3 DNA follows: TGCGCCAGCAGCGGATCCACAGGATTGGATGAAAAACTGTTTTTT. Translation: CASSGSTGLDEKLFF.

This chain connects TRBV7-2 to TRBJ1-1; the D gene is possibly TRBD1 (5 bases). The CDR3 contains 16 residues. Per germline, CDR1 SGHTA and CDR2 FQGNSA. V was pared by 1 base and J by 5 bases, with 17 bases between. This CDR3 is CASSLEAGQPRTEAFF. The CDR3 DNA reads TGTGCCAGCAGCTTAGAGGCAGGGCAGCCAAGGACTGAAGCTTTCTTT.

The rearrangement links TRBV7-2 to TRBJ2-7; 7 nucleotides match TRBD2. Germline lookup yields CDR1 SGHTA and CDR2 FQGNSA. V trimming: 0 bases; J trimming: 2 bases; junction bases outside the gene matches: 4. This CDR3 is 15 amino acids long. CDR3 nucleotides: TGTGCCAGCAGCTTAGCGGGAGGGACCCCCTACGAGCAGTACTTC. It yields the protein CASSLAGGTPYEQYF.

The genes are TRBV19 and TRBJ2-5; TRBD2 agrees at 8 bases. The CDR3 is 17 residues long. From germline, CDR1 is LNHDA and CDR2 SQIVND (reference sequence). V lost 5 bases to trimming and J lost 2 bases; unmatched junction nucleotides: 13. The CDR3 DNA reads TGTGCCAGTAGTTCTCGGATGCGGGGGGCCAAACAAGAGACCCAGTACTTC. Its translation is CASSSRMRGAKQETQYF.

The V and J genes are TRBV2 and TRBJ2-2; 7 nucleotides align to TRBD1. The CDR3 length is 15 residues. Looked up from germline, CDR1 is SNHLY and CDR2 is FYNNEI. Trimming took 7 bases from V and 0 from J; bases not matched to a gene: 5. Written as DNA, the CDR3 is TGTGCCAGCAAGGAACAGGGGCCGAACACCGGGGAGCTGTTTTTT. It is translated as CASKEQGPNTGELFF.

The gene calls are TRBV4-1 and TRBJ2-5; 9 bases fit TRBD2. The germline V gene encodes CDR1 MGHRA and CDR2 YSYEKL. There are 15 residues in the CDR3. Unmatched junction bases numbered 5, after V lost 1 base and J lost 5 bases. The CDR3 protein is CASSQAGLAPETQYF. DNA of the CDR3: TGCGCCAGCAGCCAAGCGGGACTAGCCCCCGAGACCCAGTACTTC.

This chain joins TRBV30 and TRBJ2-7; 8 positions match TRBD1. The V gene's germline CDR1 is GTSNPN and CDR2 SVGIG (reference sequence). Losses at the gene ends were 5 bases for V and 2 bases for J; bases not matched to a gene: 11. CDR3 length: 15 residues. The CDR3 sequence: CAWGPRGTGPYEQYF. The CDR3 DNA follows: TGTGCCTGGGGGCCTAGGGGGACAGGTCCCTACGAGCAGTACTTC.

The rearrangement uses TRBV19 and TRBJ2-1, with TRBD2 identical over 8 bases. The germline V gene has CDR1 LNHDA and CDR2 SQIVND (reference sequence). The CDR3 covers 17 residues. Germline trimming cut 3 bases from V and 2 bases from J; bases unmatched to any gene: 9. CDR3 coding DNA: TGTGCCAGTAGTATGATGACTAGCGCCCAAACCTACAATGAGCAGTTCTTC. Translation gives CASSMMTSAQTYNEQFF.

The chain combines TRBV9 with TRBJ1-2; 7 nucleotides match TRBD1. From germline, CDR1 is SGDLS and CDR2 YYNGEE. The CDR3 covers 13 residues. V dropped 3 bases and J dropped 4; count of bases not matched to a gene: 3. The CDR3 DNA follows: TGTGCCAGCAGCGCCAGGGACAGCTATGGCTACACCTTC. Its protein product is CASSARDSYGYTF.

The chain has TRBV20-1 and TRBJ2-7, with D possibly TRBD1 on 6 matching bases. CDR3 size: 11 residues. Trimming left V 8 bases short and J 3 bases short, with 11 bases between. Germline V gene lookup returns CDR1 DFQATT and CDR2 SNEGSKA (reference sequence). CDR3 sequence: CSQIQGYEQYF. In DNA form, the CDR3 reads TGCAGTCAAATACAGGGCTACGAGCAGTACTTC.

This chain connects TRBV6-5 to TRBJ1-3; D is possibly TRBD1 (5 bases). Germline lookup yields CDR1 MNHEY and CDR2 SVGAGI. V lost 2 bases and J lost 3, with 8 bases in between. This CDR3 comprises 14 residues. Here the CDR3 DNA reads TGTGCCAGCAGTTACAGTAGGGGTGGAAACACCATATATTTT. Protein product: CASSYSRGGNTIYF.

The chain couples TRBV9 to TRBJ2-3; 10 bases fit TRBD2. V dropped 0 bases and J dropped 7; count of bases not matched to a gene: 5. The V gene's germline CDR1 is SGDLS and CDR2 YYNGEE. CDR3 length: 15 residues. The CDR3 reads CASSVGAGGPHTQYF. CDR3 sequence (DNA): TGTGCCAGCAGCGTAGGAGCGGGGGGGCCCCATACGCAGTATTTT. The variable domain in full, with the rest retrieved from reference TRBV9 and TRBJ2-3, is DSGVTQTPKHLITATGQRVTLRCSPRSGDLSVYWYQQSLDQGLQFLIQYYNGEERAKGNILERFSAQQFPDLHSELNLSSLELGDSALYFCASSVGAGGPHTQYFGPGTRLTVL.

This sequence joins TRBV5-6 and TRBJ1-1; TRBD1 might be the D (6 bases). With 2 bases removed from V and 5 bases from J, the gap between germline ends came to 16 bases. Per the germline V gene, CDR1 is SGHDT and CDR2 is YYEEEE. This CDR3 is built from 15 residues. The CDR3 loop reads CASSFTGNPETEAFF. CDR3 coding DNA: TGTGCCAGCAGCTTTACAGGGAATCCCGAAACTGAAGCTTTCTTT.

This chain connects TRBV2 to TRBJ2-5; TRBD2 might be the D (6 bases). The germline V gene has CDR1 SNHLY and CDR2 FYNNEI. Trimming left V 6 bases short and J 4 bases short, with 30 bases between. CDR3 length equals 19 residues. The CDR3 DNA is TGTGCCAGCAGGGCGGGCTTCTTTACTCCCCGGGACTTCCGAGAGACCCAGTACTTC. Protein: CASRAGFFTPRDFRETQYF.

This clone was found once. V is TRBV5-4 and J is TRBJ2-2, with a tentative D call TRBD2 (5 bases). V dropped 0 bases and J dropped 4 bases, with 7 bases sitting between them. Looked up from germline, CDR1 is SGHNT and CDR2 is YYREEE (reference sequence). The CDR3 is 14 residues long. The CDR3 loop reads CASSLELVTGELFF. DNA of the CDR3: TGTGCCAGCAGCTTGGAACTAGTCACCGGGGAGCTGTTTTTT.

The gene calls are TRBV19 and TRBJ1-5, with TRBD1 matching 12 bases. There are 15 residues in the CDR3. CDR1 and CDR2 from the germline V gene are LNHDA and SQIVND (reference sequence). After removal of 3 bases from V and 6 bases from J, the junction contained 3 bases not matched to a gene. CDR3 in amino acids: CASSMGQGAIQPQHF. DNA for the CDR3: TGTGCCAGTAGTATGGGACAGGGGGCGATTCAGCCCCAGCATTTT.